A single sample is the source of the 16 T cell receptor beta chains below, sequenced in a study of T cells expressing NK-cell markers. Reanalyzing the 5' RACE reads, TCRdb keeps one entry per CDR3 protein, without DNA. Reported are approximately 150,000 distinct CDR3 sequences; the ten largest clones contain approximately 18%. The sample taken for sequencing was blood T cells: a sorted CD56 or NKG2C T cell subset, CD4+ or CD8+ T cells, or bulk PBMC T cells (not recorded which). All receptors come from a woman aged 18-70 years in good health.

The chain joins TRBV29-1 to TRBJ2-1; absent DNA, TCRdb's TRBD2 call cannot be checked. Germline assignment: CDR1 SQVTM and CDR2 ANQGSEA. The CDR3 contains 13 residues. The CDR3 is CSVARDGHNEQFF.

This CDR3 reads CSNEQGGKDTQYF. The chain has TRBV29-1 and TRBJ2-3; as DNA is missing, the TRBD1 call by TCRdb cannot be tested. The CDR3 loop spans 13 amino acids. Per the germline V gene, CDR1 is SQVTM and CDR2 is ANQGSEA.

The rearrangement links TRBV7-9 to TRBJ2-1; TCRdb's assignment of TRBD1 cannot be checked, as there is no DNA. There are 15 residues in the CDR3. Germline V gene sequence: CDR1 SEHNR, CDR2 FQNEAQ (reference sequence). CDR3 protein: CASSSHTGAGNEQFF.

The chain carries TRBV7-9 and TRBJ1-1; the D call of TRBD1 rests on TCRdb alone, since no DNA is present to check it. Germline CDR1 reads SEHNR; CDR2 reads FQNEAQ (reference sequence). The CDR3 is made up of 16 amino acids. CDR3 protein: CASSSMPGHGNTEAFF.

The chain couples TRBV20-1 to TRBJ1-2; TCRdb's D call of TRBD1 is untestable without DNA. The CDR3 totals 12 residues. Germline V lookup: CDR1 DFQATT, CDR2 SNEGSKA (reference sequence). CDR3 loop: CSASRGHDGYTF.

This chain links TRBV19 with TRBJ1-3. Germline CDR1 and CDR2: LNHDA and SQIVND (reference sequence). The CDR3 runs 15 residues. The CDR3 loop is CASSIATVAGNTIYF.

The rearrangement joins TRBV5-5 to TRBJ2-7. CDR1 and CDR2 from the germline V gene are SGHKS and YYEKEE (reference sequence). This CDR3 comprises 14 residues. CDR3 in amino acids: CASSLANLDYEQYF.

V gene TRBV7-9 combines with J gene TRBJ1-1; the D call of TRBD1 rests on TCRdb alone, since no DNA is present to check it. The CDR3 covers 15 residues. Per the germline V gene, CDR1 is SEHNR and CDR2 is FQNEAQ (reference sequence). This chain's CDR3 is CASSSLRQGNTEAFF.

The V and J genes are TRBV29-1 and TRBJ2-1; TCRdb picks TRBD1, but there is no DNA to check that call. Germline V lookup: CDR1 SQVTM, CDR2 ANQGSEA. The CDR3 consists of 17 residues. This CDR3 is CSVEGLFGGVSYNEQFF.

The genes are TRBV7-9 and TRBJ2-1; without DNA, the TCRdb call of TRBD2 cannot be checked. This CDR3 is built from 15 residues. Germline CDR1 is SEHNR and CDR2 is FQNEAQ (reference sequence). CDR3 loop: CASSSLAGGGDEQFF.

The CDR3 region is CASSYNRGNWAYEQYF. The chain recombines TRBV6-5 with TRBJ2-7; without DNA, the TCRdb call of TRBD1 cannot be checked. Germline V gives CDR1 MNHEY, CDR2 SVGAGI. The CDR3 consists of 16 residues.

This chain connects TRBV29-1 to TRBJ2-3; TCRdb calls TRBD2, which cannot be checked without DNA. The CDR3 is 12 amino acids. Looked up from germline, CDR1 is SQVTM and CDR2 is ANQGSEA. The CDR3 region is CSVGRVADTQYF.

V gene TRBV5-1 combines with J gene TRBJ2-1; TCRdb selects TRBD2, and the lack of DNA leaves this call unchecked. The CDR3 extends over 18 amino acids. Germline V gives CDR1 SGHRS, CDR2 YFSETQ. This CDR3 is CASSLAGLSGGAHNEQFF.

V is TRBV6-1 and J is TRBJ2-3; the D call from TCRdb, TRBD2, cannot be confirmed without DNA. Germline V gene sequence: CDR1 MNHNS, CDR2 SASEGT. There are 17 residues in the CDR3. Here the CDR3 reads CASRSGLAVTSTDTQYF.

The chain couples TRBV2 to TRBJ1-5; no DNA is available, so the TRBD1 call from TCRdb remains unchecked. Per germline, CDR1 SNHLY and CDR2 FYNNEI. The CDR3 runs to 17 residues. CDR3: CASSPGHGKGSNQPQHF.

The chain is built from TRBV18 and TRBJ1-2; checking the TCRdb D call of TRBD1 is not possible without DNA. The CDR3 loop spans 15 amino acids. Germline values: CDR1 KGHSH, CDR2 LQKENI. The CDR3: CASSPPVRDRDGYTF. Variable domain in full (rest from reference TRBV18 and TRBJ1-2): NAGVMQNPRHLVRRRGQEARLRCSPMKGHSHVYWYRQLPEEGLKFMVYLQKENIIDESGMPKERFSAEFPKEGPSILRIQQVVRGDSAAYFCASSPPVRDRDGYTFGSGTRLTVV.